This T cell receptor (beta chain) was recovered during a study of cytomegalovirus exposure and HLA in healthy donors. On this clone itself: Antigen unknown.

Trimming removed 1 base from V and 4 bases from J; junction bases left unmatched: 3. The CDR3 is made up of 15 amino acids. The germline V gene has CDR1 SGHNT and CDR2 YYREEE (reference sequence). Study-level findings and limits: As a later analysis showed, several of the most significant clusters appeared to be linked to common viral pathogens. Approximately 160 TCR beta chains were listed as cytomegalovirus-associated. HLA alleles were associated with 16,000 or so TCR beta sequences in a later analysis at 0.05 false discovery rate. In a later analysis, productive TCRs from donors in an Asian-associated ancestry cluster reportedly carried fewer N-insertions than the cohort mean.

PCR used 60 Vbeta primers and 13 Jbeta primers. The assay was immunoSEQ multiplex PCR, and TCRdb's table has in-frame clones only and misses some. The table records some 120,000 clones, less than 70% of them present only once. Source material: PBMCs. The V and J genes are TRBV5-4 and TRBJ1-4, with 8 bases identical to TRBD1. This clonotype was obtained from a woman in her thirties in good health and CMV-seronegative. For the CDR3, the DNA is TGTGCCAGCAGCTTGAGGACAGGGCATAATGAAAAACTGTTTTTT. It yields the protein CASSLRTGHNEKLFF. Full variable domain (missing parts from reference TRBV5-4 and TRBJ1-4): ETGVTQSPTHLIKTRGQQVTLRCSSQSGHNTVSWYQQALGQGPQFIFQYYREEENGRGNFPPRFSGLQFPNYSSELNVNALELDDSALYLCASSLRTGHNEKLFFGSGTQLSVL.